This is a list of T cell receptor beta chains from one sample in a study of technical replicates of blood from a handful of donors. TCRdb's copy holds only in-frame clones and misses some; the assay was immunoSEQ multiplex PCR. The repertoire holds some 70,000 clones, with 92% as singletons. The specimen was T cells isolated from PBMCs. These receptors came from a human donor in good health. Each CDR3 is given without its conserved first and last residue. Fields, in order: V gene, J gene, CDR3 protein.

>TRBV18|TRBJ1-4
ASSPEYAGNEKLF
>TRBV10-3|TRBJ1-4
AISESLQPNNEKLF
>TRBV21-1|TRBJ1-1
ASSSRDTNTEAF
>TRBV29-1|TRBJ2-4
SVEEAGERNIQY
>TRBV14|TRBJ2-7
ASSQGLGAYEQY
>TRBV20-1|TRBJ2-1
SAGVTNEQF
>TRBV7-6|TRBJ2-2
ASSSRGTGVNTGELF
>TRBV7-9|TRBJ2-5
ASSHLQGAGETQY
>TRBV7-2|TRBJ1-2
ASSIGQGDYGYT
>TRBV19|TRBJ1-1
ASSILATNTEAF
>TRBV5-6|TRBJ1-3
ASSFDDRESWPGNTIY
>TRBV9|TRBJ2-2
ASSVTSGSGELF
>TRBV7-2|TRBJ1-1
ASSLEMNTEAF
>TRBV5-1|TRBJ2-7
ASSSIGLALYEQY
>TRBV6-4|TRBJ2-7
ASSDSAGTSYEQY
>TRBV28|TRBJ2-1
ASSRGRLAGYNEQF
>TRBV2|TRBJ2-3
ASNREPTPRPTDTQY
>TRBV4-1|TRBJ1-1
ASSPPHGGDTEAF
>TRBV2|TRBJ2-2
ASNGAQQGLTGELF
>TRBV21-1|TRBJ1-5
ASSLLSRGQPQH
>TRBV18|TRBJ2-1
ASSQGQNNEQF
>TRBV18|TRBJ1-1
ASSPREGTYTEAF
>TRBV18|TRBJ1-4
ASSRGVQVSGEKLF
>TRBV13|TRBJ2-7
ASSLGSRQGSYEQY